A single sample gave rise to the 11 T cell receptor beta chains below, sequenced in a study of chemoradiotherapy in HPV16-positive cancers. Using immunoSEQ multiplex PCR, the repertoire was profiled, and TCRdb retains in-frame clones only, with some absent. Of 9,500 to 15,000 clones listed, about three quarters are singletons. Sampling was performed from a patient who underwent chemoradiotherapy. The source of these receptors is a human donor with HPV-associated anogenital cancer.

This chain links TRBV4-2 with TRBJ2-5; 8 bases align to TRBD2. Trimming at V came to 0 bases and at J to 5 bases, leaving 5 bases not matched to a gene. CDR1 is LGHNA and CDR2 is YNFKEQ in the germline V gene. CDR3 length equals 15 residues. The CDR3 nucleotides are TGTGCCAGCAGCCAAGATCCAGGCGGGGGGGAGACCCAGTACTTC. This codes for CASSQDPGGGETQYF.

V is TRBV6-5 and J is TRBJ1-2; 7 bases map to TRBD1. The germline V gene encodes CDR1 MNHEY and CDR2 SVGAGI. The V segment lost 2 bases and the J segment 5 bases; nucleotides outside the gene matches: 5. There are 14 residues in the CDR3. CDR3 amino acids: CASSYDRAWYGYTF. The CDR3 coding sequence is TGTGCCAGCAGTTACGACAGGGCGTGGTATGGCTACACCTTC.

V is TRBV6-5 and J is TRBJ1-1; TRBD1 agrees at 7 bases. With V trimmed by 5 bases and J by 7 bases, 7 bases remained unmatched. The CDR3 is 13 amino acids. Germline V gene lookup returns CDR1 MNHEY and CDR2 SVGAGI. CDR3 region: CASSDWDSDEAFF. CDR3 nucleotides: TGTGCCAGCAGTGACTGGGACAGCGATGAAGCTTTCTTT.

V usage is TRBV28 and J usage is TRBJ1-2; tentatively, D is TRBD1 (6 bases). This CDR3 is 17 amino acids long. Trimming shortened V by 5 bases and J by 4 bases, and 23 bases separated the two germline ends. Looked up from germline, CDR1 is MDHEN and CDR2 is SYDVKM. The CDR3 is CASSPPLWGPAGYGYTF. For the CDR3, the DNA is TGTGCCAGCAGTCCCCCCTTGTGGGGGCCGGCTGGCTATGGCTACACCTTC.

V gene TRBV7-8 combines with J gene TRBJ2-5; 9 positions match TRBD2. Germline assignment: CDR1 SGHVS and CDR2 FQNEAQ. The junction had 9 bases not matched to a gene; V was cut back by 5 bases and J by 5 bases. This CDR3 region has 15 residues. CDR3 sequence: CASSPTSGGVETQYF. Written as DNA, the CDR3 is TGTGCCAGCAGCCCGACTAGCGGTGGGGTGGAGACCCAGTACTTC. Combining the CDR3 with reference TRBV7-8 and TRBJ2-5 gives the whole variable domain GAGVSQSPRYKVAKRGQDVALRCDPISGHVSLFWYQQALGQGPEFLTYFQNEAQLDKSGLPSDRFFAERPEGSVSTLKIQRTQQEDSAVYLCASSPTSGGVETQYFGPGTRLLVL.

This clone showed up just once. CDR3 sequence: CASSLGGLDTGELFF. CDR3 nucleotides: TGTGCCAGCAGCCTAGGAGGGCTGGACACCGGGGAGCTGTTTTTT. The rearrangement uses TRBV11-3 and TRBJ2-2; a possible D gene is TRBD2 (6 bases). Trimming stripped 5 bases from V and 3 bases from J, with 13 bases between. The germline CDR1 and CDR2 sequences are SGHNT and YENEEA. The CDR3 loop spans 15 amino acids.

The rearrangement links TRBV5-1 to TRBJ2-5; D is undetermined. V dropped 1 base and J dropped 4 bases, with 17 bases sitting between them. Germline values: CDR1 SGHRS, CDR2 YFSETQ. CDR3 length: 16 residues. CDR3 DNA: TGCGCCAGCAGCTTGTATCCTAGGGAATCGACAGAGACCCAGTACTTC. Protein sequence: CASSLYPRESTETQYF.

J is TRBJ2-3 and V is TRBV30; 7 bases are a match to TRBD2. V shed 3 bases, J shed 7 bases, and the junction held 7 bases outside the gene matches. CDR3 length: 13 residues. Looked up from germline, CDR1 is GTSNPN and CDR2 is SVGIG (reference sequence). The CDR3 reads CAWSDGGEHTQYF. As DNA, the CDR3 is TGTGCCTGGAGCGATGGGGGGGAACATACGCAGTATTTT.

The rearrangement joins TRBV4-1 to TRBJ2-5; weak D call: TRBD2 (5 bases). The CDR3 extends over 15 amino acids. Trimming shortened V by 0 bases and J by 5 bases, and 13 bases separated the two germline ends. CDR1 and CDR2 from the germline V gene are MGHRA and YSYEKL. CDR3 amino acids: CASSQDRSGRETQYF. The CDR3 DNA reads TGCGCCAGCAGCCAAGATCGCAGCGGCAGGGAGACCCAGTACTTC.

Only a few counts were recorded for this clone. This chain uses TRBV30 with TRBJ1-1, with TRBD1 matching over 7 bases. This CDR3 contains 13 residues. The V gene end was trimmed by 5 bases and the J gene end by 5 bases; junction bases not matched to a gene: 8. CDR1 is GTSNPN, CDR2 SVGIG, per germline (reference sequence). The CDR3 sequence is CAWETGRGTEAFF. The CDR3 DNA follows: TGTGCCTGGGAGACAGGCAGGGGGACTGAAGCTTTCTTT.

J is TRBJ1-3 and V is TRBV5-5; 7 bases line up with TRBD1. The V gene's germline CDR1 is SGHKS and CDR2 YYEKEE (reference sequence). V trimming: 1 base; J trimming: 6 bases; junction bases outside the gene matches: 7. This CDR3 has 15 residues. As DNA, the CDR3 is TGTGCCAGCAGCTTGTTTTCAGGGGGTTTAAACACCATATATTTT. Its translation is CASSLFSGGLNTIYF.